One and the same sample provided the 15 T cell receptor beta chains below, sequenced in a study of siplizumab effects on memory and regulatory T cells. Sequencing used immunoSEQ multiplex PCR; TCRdb keeps in-frame clones, though not all of them. Counted here are fewer than 100,000 clones, more than 85% occurring once; the ten biggest clones make up approximately 17%. Input material: CD8+ T cells sorted from blood. All receptors derive from a human donor in good health.

This rearrangement joins TRBV10-1 to TRBJ2-7; D perhaps matches TRBD1 (6 bases). This CDR3 is 11 amino acids long. Trimming removed 9 bases at V and 5 bases at J, with 11 bases between. Germline V gene sequence: CDR1 WNHNN, CDR2 SYGVQD (reference sequence). The CDR3 protein is CARTGPHEQYF. DNA of the CDR3: TGCGCCAGAACAGGGCCCCACGAGCAGTACTTC.

This chain connects TRBV10-2 to TRBJ1-4; D remains unclear. The V and J ends lost 6 bases and 4 bases respectively, with 6 bases between them. Germline V lookup: CDR1 WSHSY, CDR2 SAAADI. This CDR3 has 12 residues. The CDR3 protein is CASRSVNEKLFF. In nucleotides, the CDR3 is TGCGCCAGCAGGTCTGTTAATGAAAAACTGTTTTTT.

The chain carries TRBV7-8 and TRBJ2-7; no definite D call. Germline assignment: CDR1 SGHVS and CDR2 FQNEAQ. The CDR3 sequence is 12 residues long. With 5 bases removed from V and 6 bases from J, the gap between germline ends came to 11 bases. The CDR3 DNA reads TGTGCCAGCAGCCCGTGGCGTGGCGAGCAGTACTTC. It codes for CASSPWRGEQYF.

The rearrangement joins TRBV28 to TRBJ2-5; D is perhaps TRBD1 (5 bases). The DNA end is a closer match to TRBJ2-7, so the J assignment may be wrong. Germline V gene lookup returns CDR1 MDHEN and CDR2 SYDVKM. The CDR3 sequence is 15 residues long. CDR3 in DNA: TGTGCCAGCAGTTTATTAGGCAGGGCTTTCCCCGAGCAGTACTTC. Protein: CASSLLGRAFPEQYF.

The rearrangement uses TRBV7-2 and TRBJ2-1; 7 bases map to TRBD2. CDR1 is SGHTA, CDR2 FQGNSA, per germline. V shed 5 bases and J 11 bases; nucleotides not matched to a gene: 9. The CDR3 extends over 13 amino acids. Written as DNA, the CDR3 is TGTGCCAGCAGCATCACGGGGGGAGGCAAGCAGTTCTTC. Translation: CASSITGGGKQFF.

The chain joins TRBV9 to TRBJ2-7; TRBD2 agrees at 10 bases. Germline V gene data show CDR1 as SGDLS and CDR2 as YYNGEE. The CDR3 is 14 residues long. The V segment lost 3 bases and the J segment 3 bases; nucleotides outside the gene matches: 3. This CDR3 reads CASSAGLAVYEQYF. CDR3 nucleotides: TGTGCCAGCAGCGCAGGACTAGCGGTCTACGAGCAGTACTTC.

CDR3 bases: TGCGCCAGCAGCCAAGATAGGGGGCCCGGGGAGCTGTTTTTT. Protein product: CASSQDRGPGELFF. This chain uses TRBV4-1 with TRBJ2-2; 7 nucleotides agree with TRBD1. With V trimmed by 0 bases and J by 6 bases, 1 base remained unmatched. Germline V gene lookup returns CDR1 MGHRA and CDR2 YSYEKL. The CDR3 has 14 residues.

This chain connects TRBV5-6 to TRBJ1-1; TRBD1 aligns across 7 bases. CDR1 and CDR2 (germline): SGHDT, YYEEEE. The CDR3 totals 14 residues. J was trimmed by 1 base and V by 4 bases; bases with no gene match: 4. This CDR3 reads CASSAGQPNTEAFF. The DNA of the CDR3 is TGTGCCAGCAGCGCGGGACAGCCGAACACTGAAGCTTTCTTT.

The sample holds a few counts of this clone. The chain combines TRBV5-1 with TRBJ2-7, with D perhaps matching TRBD1 (6 bases). The CDR3 length is 14 residues. Trimming cost V 0 bases and J 5 bases, with 12 bases left between them. Germline values: CDR1 SGHRS, CDR2 YFSETQ. The CDR3, as DNA: TGCGCCAGCAGCTTGGACCGGCAGGGGAACGAGCAGTACTTC. This encodes CASSLDRQGNEQYF.

This rearrangement joins TRBV27 to TRBJ2-5; D unresolved. V was clipped by 5 bases and J by 5 bases, with 15 bases between them. In germline, CDR1 is MNHEY, CDR2 SMNVEV (reference sequence). CDR3 length: 14 residues. The CDR3 loop is CASSQIRDYETQYF. The CDR3 DNA follows: TGTGCCAGCAGTCAAATTAGAGATTACGAGACCCAGTACTTC.

This clone showed up just once. This chain uses TRBV11-2 with TRBJ1-1, with TRBD1 as a possible D gene (5 bases). The V and J ends lost 5 bases and 5 bases respectively, with 18 bases between them. Per the germline V gene, CDR1 is SGHAT and CDR2 is FQNNGV. The CDR3 length is 15 residues. The CDR3, as DNA: TGTGCCAGCAGCCCCACTGGGGGGATCGTGACTGAAGCTTTCTTT. It yields the protein CASSPTGGIVTEAFF. The full variable domain, its missing parts supplied by reference TRBV11-2 and TRBJ1-1, is EAGVAQSPRYKIIEKRQSVAFWCNPISGHATLYWYQQILGQGPKLLIQFQNNGVVDDSQLPKDRFSAERLKGVDSTLKIQPAKLEDSAVYLCASSPTGGIVTEAFFGQGTRLTVV.

V is TRBV14 and J is TRBJ2-7; D not certain. The CDR3 has 11 amino acids. Between the trimmed V and J ends, which lost 3 bases and 3 bases, there was a span of 3 bases. Germline CDR1 and CDR2: SGHDN and FVKESK. Here the CDR3 DNA reads TGTGCCAGCAGCCAGATCTACGAGCAGTACTTC. It encodes CASSQIYEQYF.

The genes are TRBV7-3 and TRBJ2-1; 14 nucleotides agree with TRBD2. The CDR3 extends over 18 amino acids. Trimming took 1 base from V and 8 from J; bases not matched to a gene: 10. Germline-derived CDR1 and CDR2 are SGHTA and FQGTGA. The CDR3 DNA reads as TGTGCCAGCAGCTTAAATCCGGGACTAGCGGGAGTCCATGATGAGCAGTTCTTC. Encoded protein: CASSLNPGLAGVHDEQFF.

The chain joins TRBV7-9 to TRBJ2-7; 7 nucleotides match TRBD2. Germline CDR1 SEHNR, CDR2 FQNEAQ (reference sequence). CDR3 size: 14 residues. V was clipped by 5 bases and J by 4 bases; unmatched bases: 8. Here the CDR3 reads CASSLVAGVYEQYF. The CDR3 DNA is TGTGCCAGCAGCCTTGTGGCGGGAGTGTACGAGCAGTACTTC. Looking up the rest from reference TRBV7-9 and TRBJ2-7 gives the full variable domain: DTGVSQNPRHKITKRGQNVTFRCDPISEHNRLYWYRQTLGQGPEFLTYFQNEAQLEKSRLLSDRFSAERPKGSFSTLEIQRTEQGDSAMYLCASSLVAGVYEQYFGPGTRLTVT.

The chain uses TRBV4-2 and TRBJ2-1, with 8 positions matching TRBD2. Looked up from germline, CDR1 is LGHNA and CDR2 is YNFKEQ. The CDR3 extends over 16 amino acids. V was clipped by 0 bases and J by 0 bases; unmatched bases: 1. The DNA of the CDR3 is TGTGCCAGCAGCCAAGAGAGCGGGAGCTCCTACAATGAGCAGTTCTTC. Its protein product is CASSQESGSSYNEQFF.